This T cell receptor beta chain emerged from a study of blood T cell repertoires in COVID-19. Looking at the study overall: Spain, Italy and the United States supplied samples that represented acute and convalescent COVID-19. From T cells, B-cell-depleted T cells, or PBMCs came the material, which was cDNA or gDNA.

Authors' data handling: Reference gene primer amplification gave estimated nucleated cell counts. Assay: immunoSEQ multiplex PCR; the TCRdb copy retains only in-frame clones and omits some. That table furnishes V, J and clone size, whereas the DNA furnished D and trimming. In the table there are about half a million clones, roughly 89% of which are singletons. The trim removed 2 bases at V and 1 base at J, leaving 2 bases unmatched. Germline assignment: CDR1 LGHDT and CDR2 YNNKEL (reference sequence). The CDR3 length is 15 residues. Seattle patients were enrolled while actively infected and followed longitudinally.

The sequencing input was peripheral blood. This chain joins TRBV3-1 (or the pseudogene TRBV3-2) and TRBJ2-3; 8 bases line up with TRBD2. This TCR came from a man younger than 30 with COVID-19, enrolled during active disease. The CDR3 spells CASSQLAGRTDTQYF. The CDR3 nucleotides read TGTGCCAGCAGCCAATTAGCGGGGCGCACAGATACGCAGTATTTT.